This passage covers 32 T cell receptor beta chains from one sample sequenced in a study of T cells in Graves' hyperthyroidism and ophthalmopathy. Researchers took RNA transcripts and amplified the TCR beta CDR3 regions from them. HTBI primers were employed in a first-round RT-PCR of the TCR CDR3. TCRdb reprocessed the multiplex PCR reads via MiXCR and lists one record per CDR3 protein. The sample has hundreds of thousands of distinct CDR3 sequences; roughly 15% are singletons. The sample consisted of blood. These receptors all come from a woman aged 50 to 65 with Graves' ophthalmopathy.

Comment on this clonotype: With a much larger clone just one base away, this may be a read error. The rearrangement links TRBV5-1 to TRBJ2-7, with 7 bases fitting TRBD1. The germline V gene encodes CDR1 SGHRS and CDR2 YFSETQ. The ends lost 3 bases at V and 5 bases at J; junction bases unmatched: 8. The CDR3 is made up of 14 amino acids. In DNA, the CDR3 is TGCGCCAGCAGCTGGGCGACAGGGAACCACGAGCAGTACTTC. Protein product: CASSWATGNHEQYF.

The CDR3 nucleotides read TGTGCCAGCAGCCCCACGTGGGGGTCTTACGAGCAGTACTTC. It yields the protein CASSPTWGSYEQYF. The chain uses TRBV9 and TRBJ2-7; either TRBD1 or TRBD2 may fit D (5 bases each). V was trimmed by 4 bases and J by 4 bases, leaving 15 bases between them. This CDR3 comprises 14 residues. Germline V gene lookup returns CDR1 SGDLS and CDR2 YYNGEE.

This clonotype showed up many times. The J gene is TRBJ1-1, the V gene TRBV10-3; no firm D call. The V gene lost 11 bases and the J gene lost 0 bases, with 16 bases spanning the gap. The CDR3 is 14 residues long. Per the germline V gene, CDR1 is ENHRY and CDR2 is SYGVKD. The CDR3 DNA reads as TGTGCCGCCATGGACGGGCATATGAACACTGAAGCTTTCTTT. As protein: CAAMDGHMNTEAFF.

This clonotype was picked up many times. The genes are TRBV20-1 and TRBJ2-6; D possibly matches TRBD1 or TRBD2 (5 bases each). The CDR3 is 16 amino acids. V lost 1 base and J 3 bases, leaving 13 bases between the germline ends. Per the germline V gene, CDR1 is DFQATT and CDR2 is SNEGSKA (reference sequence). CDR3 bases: TGCAGTGCTAGAGTGATTCAGGGAGTTGGGGCCAACGTCCTGACTTTC. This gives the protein CSARVIQGVGANVLTF.

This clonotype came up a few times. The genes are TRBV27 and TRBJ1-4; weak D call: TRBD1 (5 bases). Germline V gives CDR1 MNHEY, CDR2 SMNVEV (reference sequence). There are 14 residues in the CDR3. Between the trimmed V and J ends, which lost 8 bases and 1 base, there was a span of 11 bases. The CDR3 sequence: CASHGAGTNEKLFF. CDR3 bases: TGTGCCAGCCATGGGGCAGGAACTAATGAAAAACTGTTTTTT.

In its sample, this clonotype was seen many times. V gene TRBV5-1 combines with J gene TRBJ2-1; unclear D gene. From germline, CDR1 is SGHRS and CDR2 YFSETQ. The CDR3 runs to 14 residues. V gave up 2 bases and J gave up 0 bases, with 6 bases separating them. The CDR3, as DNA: TGCGCCAGCAGCTTAAGGCTCTCCTACAATGAGCAGTTCTTC. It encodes CASSLRLSYNEQFF.

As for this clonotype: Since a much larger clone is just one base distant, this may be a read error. The CDR3 bases are TGTGCCGGCAGAACTCATGGGGTTCAAGAGACCCAGTACTTC. Translation gives CAGRTHGVQETQYF. V gene TRBV12-3 or TRBV12-4 combines with J gene TRBJ2-5; D unclear. CDR3 length: 14 residues.

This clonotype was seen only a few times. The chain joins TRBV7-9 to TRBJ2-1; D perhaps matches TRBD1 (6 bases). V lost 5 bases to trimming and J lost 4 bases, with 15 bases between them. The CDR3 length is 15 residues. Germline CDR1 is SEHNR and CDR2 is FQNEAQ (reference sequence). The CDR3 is CASSTGQSLYNEQFF. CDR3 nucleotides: TGTGCCAGCAGCACCGGACAGAGTCTTTACAATGAGCAGTTCTTC. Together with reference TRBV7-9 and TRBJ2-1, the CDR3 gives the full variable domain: DTGVSQNPRHKITKRGQNVTFRCDPISEHNRLYWYRQTLGQGPEFLTYFQNEAQLEKSRLLSDRFSAERPKGSFSTLEIQRTEQGDSAMYLCASSTGQSLYNEQFFGPGTRLTVL.

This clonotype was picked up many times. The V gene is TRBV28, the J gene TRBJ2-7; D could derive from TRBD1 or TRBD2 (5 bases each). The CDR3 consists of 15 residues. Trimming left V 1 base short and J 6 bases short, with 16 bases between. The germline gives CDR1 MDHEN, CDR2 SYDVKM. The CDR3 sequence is CASSLLSGFRGEQYF. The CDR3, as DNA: TGTGCCAGCAGTTTATTATCAGGGTTTCGGGGCGAGCAGTACTTC. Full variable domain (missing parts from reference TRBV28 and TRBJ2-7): DVKVTQSSRYLVKRTGEKVFLECVQDMDHENMFWYRQDPGLGLRLIYFSYDVKMKEKGDIPEGYSVSREKKERFSLILESASTNQTSMYLCASSLLSGFRGEQYFGPGTRLTVT.

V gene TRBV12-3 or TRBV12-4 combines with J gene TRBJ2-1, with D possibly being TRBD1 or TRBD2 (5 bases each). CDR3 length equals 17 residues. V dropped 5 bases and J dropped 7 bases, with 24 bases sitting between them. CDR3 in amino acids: CASSDLPGPRTGNEQFF. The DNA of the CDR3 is TGTGCCAGCAGTGATTTGCCGGGGCCGCGTACGGGGAATGAGCAGTTCTTC.

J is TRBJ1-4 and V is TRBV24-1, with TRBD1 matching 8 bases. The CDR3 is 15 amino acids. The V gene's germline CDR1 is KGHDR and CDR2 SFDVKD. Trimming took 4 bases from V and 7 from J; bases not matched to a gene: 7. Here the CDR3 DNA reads TGTGCCACCAGTGACTCCAGGGGGCCTGGTGAAAAACTGTTTTTT. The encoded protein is CATSDSRGPGEKLFF.

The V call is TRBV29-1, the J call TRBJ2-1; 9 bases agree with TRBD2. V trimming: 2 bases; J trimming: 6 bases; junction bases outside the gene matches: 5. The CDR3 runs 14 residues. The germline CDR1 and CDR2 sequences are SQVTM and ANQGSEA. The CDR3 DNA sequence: TGCAGCGTTGAATGGGCGACTAGCGGCAATGAGCAGTTCTTC. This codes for CSVEWATSGNEQFF.

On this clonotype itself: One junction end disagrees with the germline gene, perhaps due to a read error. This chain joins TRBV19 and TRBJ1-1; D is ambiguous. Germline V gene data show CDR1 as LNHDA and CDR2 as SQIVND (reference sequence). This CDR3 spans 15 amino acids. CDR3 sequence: CASQAQGIGNTEASF. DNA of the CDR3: TGTGCCAGCCAGGCGCAAGGGATCGGGAACACTGAAGCTTCCTTT.

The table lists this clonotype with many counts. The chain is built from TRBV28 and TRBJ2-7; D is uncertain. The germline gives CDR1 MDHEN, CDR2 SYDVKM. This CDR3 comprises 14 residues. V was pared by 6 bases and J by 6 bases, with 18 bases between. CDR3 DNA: TGTGCCAGCAGCCGCACGCCGTGGGGTTCCGAGCAGTACTTC. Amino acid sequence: CASSRTPWGSEQYF.

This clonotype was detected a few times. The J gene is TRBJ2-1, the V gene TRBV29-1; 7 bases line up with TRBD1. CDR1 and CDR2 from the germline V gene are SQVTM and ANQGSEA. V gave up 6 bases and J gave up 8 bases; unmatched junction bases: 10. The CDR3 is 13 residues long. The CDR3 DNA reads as TGCAGCGTGTTGACAGGGAACAGGTATGAGCAGTTCTTC. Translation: CSVLTGNRYEQFF.

DNA for the CDR3: TGTGCCAGCAGTGTACGATCCGGGCGCTACGAGCAGTACTTC. Translation: CASSVRSGRYEQYF. This chain uses TRBV25-1 with TRBJ2-7; D not certain. This CDR3 region has 14 residues. Trimming removed 4 bases from V and 3 bases from J, with 13 bases in between. CDR1 and CDR2 (germline): MGHDK, SYGVNS.

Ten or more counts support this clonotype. In nucleotides, the CDR3 is TGTGCCAGCAGCTTAGGCGGGCTAGCGGAACACACAGATACGCAGTATTTT. Translated: CASSLGGLAEHTDTQYF. The chain has TRBV7-9 and TRBJ2-3, with TRBD2 identical over 7 bases. After removal of 1 base from V and 2 bases from J, the junction contained 9 bases not matched to a gene. Germline V CDR1 and CDR2: SEHNR, FQNEAQ (reference sequence). This CDR3 has 17 amino acids. Full variable domain (missing parts from reference TRBV7-9 and TRBJ2-3): DTGVSQNPRHKITKRGQNVTFRCDPISEHNRLYWYRQTLGQGPEFLTYFQNEAQLEKSRLLSDRFSAERPKGSFSTLEIQRTEQGDSAMYLCASSLGGLAEHTDTQYFGPGTRLTVL.

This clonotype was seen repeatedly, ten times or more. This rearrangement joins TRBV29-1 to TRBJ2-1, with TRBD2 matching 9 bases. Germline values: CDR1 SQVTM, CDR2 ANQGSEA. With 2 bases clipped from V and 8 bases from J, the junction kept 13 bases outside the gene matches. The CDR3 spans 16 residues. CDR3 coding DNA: TGCAGCGTTGAACCCCCCAGTAGCGGGAGTGTGTATGAGCAGTTCTTC. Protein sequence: CSVEPPSSGSVYEQFF.

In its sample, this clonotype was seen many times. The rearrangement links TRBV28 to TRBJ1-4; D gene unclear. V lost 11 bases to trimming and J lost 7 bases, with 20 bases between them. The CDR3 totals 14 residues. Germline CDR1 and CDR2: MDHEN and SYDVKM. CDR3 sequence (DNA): TGTGCCGGGCAGCGGCGACGGTTGGGTGAAAAACTGTTTTTT. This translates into CAGQRRRLGEKLFF. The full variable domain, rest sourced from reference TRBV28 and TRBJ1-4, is DVKVTQSSRYLVKRTGEKVFLECVQDMDHENMFWYRQDPGLGLRLIYFSYDVKMKEKGDIPEGYSVSREKKERFSLILESASTNQTSMYLCAGQRRRLGEKLFFGSGTQLSVL.

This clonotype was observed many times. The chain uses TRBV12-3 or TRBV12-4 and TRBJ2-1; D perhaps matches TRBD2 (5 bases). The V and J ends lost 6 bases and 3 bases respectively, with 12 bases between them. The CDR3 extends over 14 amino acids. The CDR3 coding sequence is TGTGCCAGCAGGACCGGGATATACTACAATGAGCAGTTCTTC. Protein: CASRTGIYYNEQFF.

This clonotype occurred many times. CDR3 nucleotide sequence: TGTGCCAGCAGCTGGACGGCAGACAATGAGCAGTTCTTC. Protein: CASSWTADNEQFF. V and J are TRBV5-4 and TRBJ2-1, with D unresolved. There are 13 residues in the CDR3. Germline V gene lookup returns CDR1 SGHNT and CDR2 YYREEE (reference sequence). Trimming removed 3 bases at V and 5 bases at J, with 9 bases between.

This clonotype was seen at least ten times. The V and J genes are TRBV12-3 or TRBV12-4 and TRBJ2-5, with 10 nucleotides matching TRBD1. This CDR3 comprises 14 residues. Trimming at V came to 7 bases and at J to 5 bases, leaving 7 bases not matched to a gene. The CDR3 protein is CASTRQGAGETQYF. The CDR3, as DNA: TGTGCCAGCACCCGACAGGGGGCCGGGGAGACCCAGTACTTC.

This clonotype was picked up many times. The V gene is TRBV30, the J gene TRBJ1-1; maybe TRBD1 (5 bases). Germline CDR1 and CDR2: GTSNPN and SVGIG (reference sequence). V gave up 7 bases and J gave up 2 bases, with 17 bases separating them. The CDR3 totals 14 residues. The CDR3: CASRAGGANTEAFF. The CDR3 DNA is TGTGCCTCCCGAGCGGGGGGTGCAAACACTGAAGCTTTCTTT.

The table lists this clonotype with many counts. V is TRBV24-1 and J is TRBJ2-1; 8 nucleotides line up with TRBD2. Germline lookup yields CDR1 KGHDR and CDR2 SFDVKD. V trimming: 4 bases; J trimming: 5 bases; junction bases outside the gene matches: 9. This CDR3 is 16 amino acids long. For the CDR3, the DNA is TGTGCCACCAGTGACCCGGGGCTAGCGGGCCACAATGAGCAGTTCTTC. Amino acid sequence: CATSDPGLAGHNEQFF.

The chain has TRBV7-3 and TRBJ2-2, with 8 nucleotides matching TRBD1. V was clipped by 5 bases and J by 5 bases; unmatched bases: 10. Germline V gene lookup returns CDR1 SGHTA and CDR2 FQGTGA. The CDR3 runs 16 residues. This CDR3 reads CASSPLGQGLTGELFF. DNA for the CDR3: TGTGCCAGCAGCCCCCTCGGACAGGGCCTTACCGGGGAGCTGTTTTTT.

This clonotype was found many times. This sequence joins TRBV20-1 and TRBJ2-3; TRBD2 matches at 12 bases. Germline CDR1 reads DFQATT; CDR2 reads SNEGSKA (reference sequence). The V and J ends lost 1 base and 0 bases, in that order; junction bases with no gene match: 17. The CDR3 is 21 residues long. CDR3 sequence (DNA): TGCAGTGCTAGAGGGCTGTTGGGACTAGCGGGCCAGTTTATAAGCACAGATACGCAGTATTTT. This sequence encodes CSARGLLGLAGQFISTDTQYF.

CDR3 in amino acids: CASSQDARGLNIQYF. The CDR3 bases are TGCGCCAGCAGCCAAGATGCCAGGGGTTTGAACATTCAGTACTTC. J is TRBJ2-4 and V is TRBV4-3, with D perhaps TRBD1 (6 bases). The V and J ends lost 0 bases and 7 bases respectively, with 13 bases between them. CDR1 is LGHNA and CDR2 is YSLEER in the germline V gene. This CDR3 region has 15 residues.

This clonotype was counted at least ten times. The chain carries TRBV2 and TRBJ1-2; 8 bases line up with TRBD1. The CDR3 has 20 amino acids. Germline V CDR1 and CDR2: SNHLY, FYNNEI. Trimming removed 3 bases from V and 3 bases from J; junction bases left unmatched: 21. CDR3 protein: CASSDPVLMQGAELDYGYTF. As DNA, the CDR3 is TGTGCCAGCAGTGATCCGGTTTTAATGCAGGGGGCCGAACTCGACTATGGCTACACCTTC.

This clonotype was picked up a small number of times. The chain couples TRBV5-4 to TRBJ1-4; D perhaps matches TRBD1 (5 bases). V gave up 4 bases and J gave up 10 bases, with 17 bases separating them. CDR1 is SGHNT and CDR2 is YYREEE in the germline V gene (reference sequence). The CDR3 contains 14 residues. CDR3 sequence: CASSPEPTGGKLFF. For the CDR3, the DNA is TGTGCCAGCAGCCCAGAACCAACAGGAGGAAAACTGTTTTTT.

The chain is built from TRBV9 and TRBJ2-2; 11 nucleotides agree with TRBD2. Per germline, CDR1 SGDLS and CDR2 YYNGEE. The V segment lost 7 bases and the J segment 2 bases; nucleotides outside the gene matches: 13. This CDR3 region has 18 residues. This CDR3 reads CASGTGLTSGINTGELFF. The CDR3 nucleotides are TGTGCCAGCGGAACGGGCCTGACTAGCGGGATTAACACCGGGGAGCTGTTTTTT.

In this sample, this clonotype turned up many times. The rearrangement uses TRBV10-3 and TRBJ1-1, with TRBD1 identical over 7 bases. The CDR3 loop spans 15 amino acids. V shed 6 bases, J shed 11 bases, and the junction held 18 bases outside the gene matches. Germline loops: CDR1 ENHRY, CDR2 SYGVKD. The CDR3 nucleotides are TGTGCCATCAGCGATTCTTGGGACAGCGGTCAAGGGGCTTTCTTT. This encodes CAISDSWDSGQGAFF.

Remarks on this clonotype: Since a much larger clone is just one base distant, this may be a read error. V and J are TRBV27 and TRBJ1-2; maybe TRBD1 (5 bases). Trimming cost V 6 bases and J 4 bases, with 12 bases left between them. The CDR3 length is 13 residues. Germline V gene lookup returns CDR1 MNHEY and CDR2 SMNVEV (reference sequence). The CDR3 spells CASSPDKTYGYTF. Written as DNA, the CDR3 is TGTGCCAGCAGCCCGGACAAGACCTATGGCTACACCTTC.